One sample yielded the 26 T cell receptor beta chains listed below, sequenced in a study of CD8+ T cells in alopecia areata (dated by TCRdb to 2016 to 2019). The library was prepared using the immunoSEQ multiplex PCR assay. To provide template for TCR sequencing, every sample had RNA extracted and reverse transcribed into cDNA. TCRdb limited this immuneACCESS table to in-frame rearrangements with V and J called. A share of clones is missing; checked studies link under half to unresolved V genes, and the rest is unexplained. The table for this sample lists 35,000 or so clones; roughly half of them were counted only once. Clones ranked in the top ten supply around 1.8% of the sample. In a handful of patients from the biomarker study, CD4+ cells were sorted further to obtain CD25+CD127- cells. The specimen was CD4+ Tregs sorted from blood. These receptors were collected from a human donor with alopecia areata.

This chain connects TRBV30 to TRBJ2-7; TRBD1 agrees at 7 bases. There are 15 residues in the CDR3. J gave up 1 base and V 2 bases, and 8 bases lay outside the gene matches. Germline assignment: CDR1 GTSNPN and CDR2 SVGIG (reference sequence). CDR3 protein: CAWSPRRGFSYEQYF. The DNA for the CDR3 is TGTGCCTGGAGTCCCCGCAGGGGGTTTTCCTACGAGCAGTACTTC.

The chain links TRBV11-3 to TRBJ2-2; D unresolved. Germline CDR1 SGHNT, CDR2 YENEEA. V was trimmed by 5 bases and J by 2 bases, leaving 15 bases between them. CDR3 length: 16 amino acids. CDR3 sequence reads: CASSPRAGHNTGELFF. The CDR3 DNA follows: TGTGCCAGCAGCCCCCGGGCCGGGCATAACACCGGGGAGCTGTTTTTT.

This clone was detected a few times. The chain carries TRBV18 and TRBJ1-1, with 10 bases that match TRBD1. The J segment lost 6 bases and the V segment lost 5 bases, leaving 6 bases of the junction unmatched. CDR3 length: 14 residues. The germline V gene encodes CDR1 KGHSH and CDR2 LQKENI. This CDR3 is CASSSGTGAPEAFF. CDR3 sequence (DNA): TGTGCCAGCTCATCCGGGACAGGGGCCCCTGAAGCTTTCTTT. Full variable domain (missing parts from reference TRBV18 and TRBJ1-1): NAGVMQNPRHLVRRRGQEARLRCSPMKGHSHVYWYRQLPEEGLKFMVYLQKENIIDESGMPKERFSAEFPKEGPSILRIQQVVRGDSAAYFCASSSGTGAPEAFFGQGTRLTVV.

The chain is built from TRBV29-1 and TRBJ1-6; 8 bases are shared with TRBD1. The ends lost 4 bases at V and 8 bases at J; junction bases unmatched: 4. This CDR3 region has 13 residues. Germline V gives CDR1 SQVTM, CDR2 ANQGSEA. In nucleotides, the CDR3 is TGCAGCGTTGGACAGGGGAGGGATTCACCCCTCCACTTT. This sequence encodes CSVGQGRDSPLHF.

The chain is built from TRBV7-8 and TRBJ1-2; possible D gene TRBD1, 5 bases. This CDR3 is 14 amino acids long. Germline assignment: CDR1 SGHVS and CDR2 FQNEAQ. Trimming took 1 base from V and 3 from J, leaving 9 bases between them. The CDR3 region has the DNA TGTGCCAGCAGCTTAGATTGGGGCGACTATGGCTACACCTTC. Translation gives CASSLDWGDYGYTF.

This clone was recorded a few times. The chain links TRBV7-2 to TRBJ2-2, with D possibly TRBD2 on 5 matching bases. Germline assignment: CDR1 SGHTA and CDR2 FQGNSA. The CDR3 covers 14 residues. V was shortened by 4 bases and J by 8 bases, with 14 bases between the two germline ends. The CDR3, as DNA: TGTGCCAGCAGCTCCCCCAGCGGCAGAGGGGAGCTGTTTTTT. Translation: CASSSPSGRGELFF.

This clone came up a few times. The chain recombines TRBV30 with TRBJ1-1; D call uncertain. CDR1 is GTSNPN, CDR2 SVGIG, per germline (reference sequence). The V end was cut by 0 bases, the J end by 8 bases, with 16 bases between. There are 14 residues in the CDR3. CDR3 region: CAWSVRRRQAEAFF. CDR3 in DNA: TGTGCCTGGAGTGTACGGAGGCGGCAGGCGGAAGCTTTCTTT.

The rearrangement links TRBV4-1 to TRBJ1-6; no firm D call. Germline CDR1 and CDR2: MGHRA and YSYEKL. V was pared by 0 bases and J by 3 bases, with 6 bases between. This CDR3 region has 15 residues. The CDR3 protein is CASSQEWGYNSPLHF. For the CDR3, the DNA is TGCGCCAGCAGCCAAGAATGGGGCTATAATTCACCCCTCCACTTT.

This rearrangement joins TRBV27 to TRBJ2-2; TRBD1 aligns across 10 bases. The CDR3 contains 15 residues. Looked up from germline, CDR1 is MNHEY and CDR2 is SMNVEV (reference sequence). The V and J ends lost 7 bases and 4 bases, in that order; junction bases with no gene match: 6. The CDR3 reads CASTRQGAGTGELFF. The CDR3 DNA is TGTGCCAGCACCCGACAGGGGGCGGGCACCGGGGAGCTGTTTTTT.

There are a few counts of this clone. V is TRBV7-3 and J is TRBJ2-3; TRBD1 aligns across 8 bases. Germline V gives CDR1 SGHTA, CDR2 FQGTGA. V was clipped by 3 bases and J by 3 bases; unmatched bases: 5. There are 15 residues in the CDR3. The CDR3 DNA is TGTGCCAGCAGCTTCGGACAGGGTGGTACAGATACGCAGTATTTT. Protein: CASSFGQGGTDTQYF.

The J gene is TRBJ2-1, the V gene TRBV7-3; 14 positions agree with TRBD2. After removal of 5 bases from V and 7 bases from J, the junction contained 4 bases not matched to a gene. The CDR3 has 15 residues. Germline V gene lookup returns CDR1 SGHTA and CDR2 FQGTGA. CDR3 DNA sequence: TGTGCCAGCAGCCGAGGACTAGCGGGAGGTAATGAGCAGTTCTTC. Translation gives CASSRGLAGGNEQFF.

The chain links TRBV16 to TRBJ1-6; maybe TRBD1 (6 bases). Trimming took 4 bases from V and 7 from J, leaving 11 bases between them. Per the germline V gene, CDR1 is KGHSY and CDR2 is FQNENV. The CDR3 loop spans 14 amino acids. CDR3 loop: CASSPQGGNSPLHF. In DNA, the CDR3 is TGTGCCAGCAGCCCACAGGGAGGGAATTCACCCCTCCACTTT.

The chain couples TRBV7-9 to TRBJ2-2, with TRBD1 identical over 8 bases. Trimming at V came to 7 bases and at J to 4 bases, leaving 8 bases not matched to a gene. The CDR3 spans 15 residues. From germline, CDR1 is SEHNR and CDR2 FQNEAQ (reference sequence). The CDR3 coding sequence is TGTGCCAGCATCCCGGGACAGGTCTTCACCGGGGAGCTGTTTTTT. Residues: CASIPGQVFTGELFF.

The chain has TRBV4-1 and TRBJ1-4; D is possibly TRBD1 (5 bases). Germline V gives CDR1 MGHRA, CDR2 YSYEKL. The CDR3 covers 13 residues. V lost 4 bases and J lost 5, with 8 bases in between. Here the CDR3 reads CASSRGPNEKLFF. In DNA form, the CDR3 reads TGCGCCAGCAGCCGGGGCCCCAATGAAAAACTGTTTTTT.

DNA of the CDR3: TGTGCCAGCAGCCAAGAAAGGGGAAGCGGGGGGGCGGGCGAGACCCAGTACTTC. Encoded protein: CASSQERGSGGAGETQYF. The chain couples TRBV4-2 to TRBJ2-5, with 10 bases fitting TRBD2. Trimming removed 0 bases from V and 5 bases from J; junction bases left unmatched: 12. The CDR3 length is 18 residues. The germline V gene encodes CDR1 LGHNA and CDR2 YNFKEQ.

The chain combines TRBV7-2 with TRBJ2-2, with 11 bases that match TRBD1. J gave up 6 bases and V 6 bases, and 3 bases lay outside the gene matches. The CDR3 is 14 amino acids. Germline V gives CDR1 SGHTA, CDR2 FQGNSA. CDR3 residues: CASRDRGQAGELFF. The CDR3 bases are TGTGCCAGCAGGGACAGGGGGCAGGCCGGGGAGCTGTTTTTT.

This clone was counted between two and nine times. The chain couples TRBV7-8 to TRBJ2-5, with TRBD2 matching 8 bases. V was clipped by 2 bases and J by 6 bases; unmatched bases: 2. The length of the CDR3 is 13 residues. From germline, CDR1 is SGHVS and CDR2 FQNEAQ. CDR3 sequence: CASSLLAGKTQYF. CDR3 sequence (DNA): TGTGCCAGCAGCTTATTAGCGGGGAAGACCCAGTACTTC.

This clone was seen only once. The chain combines TRBV6-6 with TRBJ2-7, with 8 bases lining up with TRBD1. CDR3 length: 15 residues. Germline V lookup: CDR1 MNHNY, CDR2 SVGAGI (reference sequence). Trimming took 6 bases from V and 0 from J; bases not matched to a gene: 7. The CDR3 coding sequence is TGTGCCAGCAGAATGGACAGGGAACCCTCCTACGAGCAGTACTTC. This gives the protein CASRMDREPSYEQYF.

This chain uses TRBV9 with TRBJ1-3; D might be TRBD1 (5 bases). The CDR3 is made up of 17 amino acids. Trimming pared 4 bases from V and 0 bases from J, leaving 17 bases between. The V gene's germline CDR1 is SGDLS and CDR2 YYNGEE. CDR3: CASSPLGEMSSGNTIYF. The CDR3 nucleotides read TGTGCCAGCAGCCCCTTGGGGGAAATGTCCTCTGGAAACACCATATATTTT.

The chain joins TRBV29-1 to TRBJ2-7, with 8 bases lining up with TRBD1. The CDR3 totals 12 residues. Germline values: CDR1 SQVTM, CDR2 ANQGSEA. V shed 7 bases, J shed 6 bases, and the junction held 8 bases outside the gene matches. CDR3 amino acids: CSASDRVSEQYF. CDR3 bases: TGCAGCGCCTCGGACAGGGTTTCCGAGCAGTACTTC.

This chain connects TRBV29-1 to TRBJ2-5; D is possibly TRBD1 (5 bases). There are 15 residues in the CDR3. CDR1 and CDR2 from the germline V gene are SQVTM and ANQGSEA. The V and J ends lost 4 bases and 1 base respectively, with 16 bases between them. CDR3 in amino acids: CSVVERKGAQETQYF. DNA for the CDR3: TGCAGCGTTGTAGAGAGAAAAGGGGCCCAAGAGACCCAGTACTTC.

The CDR3 loop is CASTTSPGRDYGYTF. The CDR3 DNA sequence: TGTGCCAGCACCACTTCCCCCGGGCGCGACTATGGCTACACCTTC. The rearrangement joins TRBV6-6 to TRBJ1-2; D gene unclear. The V gene's germline CDR1 is MNHNY and CDR2 SVGAGI (reference sequence). The CDR3 has 15 residues. V lost 7 bases and J 3 bases, leaving 18 bases between the germline ends.

V usage is TRBV7-9 and J usage is TRBJ2-7; D possibly corresponds to TRBD2 (5 bases). Trimming took off 2 bases at V and 2 bases at J, with 10 bases between the two ends. The CDR3 totals 14 residues. In germline, CDR1 is SEHNR, CDR2 FQNEAQ (reference sequence). CDR3 loop: CASSLPGLTYEQYF. The CDR3 bases are TGTGCCAGCAGCTTACCGGGGTTAACCTACGAGCAGTACTTC.

The chain employs TRBV7-9 and TRBJ2-1; 11 bases are a match to TRBD2. The V segment lost 4 bases and the J segment 6 bases; nucleotides outside the gene matches: 14. Looked up from germline, CDR1 is SEHNR and CDR2 is FQNEAQ (reference sequence). This CDR3 contains 18 residues. Here the CDR3 reads CASSSEYMALAGGNEQFF. Written as DNA, the CDR3 is TGTGCCAGCAGCTCCGAGTATATGGCCCTAGCGGGGGGCAATGAGCAGTTCTTC. Full variable domain (missing parts from reference TRBV7-9 and TRBJ2-1): DTGVSQNPRHKITKRGQNVTFRCDPISEHNRLYWYRQTLGQGPEFLTYFQNEAQLEKSRLLSDRFSAERPKGSFSTLEIQRTEQGDSAMYLCASSSEYMALAGGNEQFFGPGTRLTVL.

This chain joins TRBV7-2 and TRBJ2-7; TRBD1 might be the D (7 bases). Trimming removed 1 base at V and 1 base at J, with 14 bases between. CDR3 length equals 16 residues. Germline CDR1 and CDR2: SGHTA and FQGNSA. CDR3: CASSLGPGGPSYEQYF. DNA of the CDR3: TGTGCCAGCAGCTTAGGGCCAGGGGGGCCATCCTACGAGCAGTACTTC.

By sample share, this clone is medium-sized. This chain links TRBV28 with TRBJ1-1; 8 bases agree with TRBD1. The CDR3 spans 16 residues. Germline CDR1 reads MDHEN; CDR2 reads SYDVKM. V dropped 3 bases and J dropped 2; count of bases not matched to a gene: 8. CDR3 nucleotide sequence: TGTGCCAGCAGTTTGACAGGGGCCGGGTTAAACACTGAAGCTTTCTTT. Its translation: CASSLTGAGLNTEAFF.